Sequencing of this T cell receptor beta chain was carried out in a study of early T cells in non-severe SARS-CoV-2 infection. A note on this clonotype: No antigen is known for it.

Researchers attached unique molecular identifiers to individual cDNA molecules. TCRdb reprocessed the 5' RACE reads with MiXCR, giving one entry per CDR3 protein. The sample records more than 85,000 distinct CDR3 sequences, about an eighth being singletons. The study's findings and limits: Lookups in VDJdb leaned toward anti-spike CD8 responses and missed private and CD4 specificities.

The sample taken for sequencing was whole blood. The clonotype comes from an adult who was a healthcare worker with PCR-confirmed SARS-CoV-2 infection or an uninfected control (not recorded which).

The CDR3 spells CSVIRDNNNYGYTF. The CDR3 bases are TGCAGCGTTATCCGGGACAACAATAACTATGGCTACACCTTC. This rearrangement joins TRBV29-1 to TRBJ1-2, with D possibly TRBD1 on 6 matching bases. The V end was cut by 5 bases, the J end by 1 base, with 14 bases between. There are 14 residues in the CDR3. CDR1 SQVTM and CDR2 ANQGSEA come from the germline V gene.